This TCR beta chain was captured by sequencing in a study of OX40 agonist ivuxolimab in advanced cancers. Overall study findings and caveats: CD8+ T cells showed, on average, more clonal expansion than CD4+ cells.

Measured with immunoSEQ multiplex PCR; TCRdb has only the in-frame clones, and not every one. The sample contains more than 9,000 clones, over 60% of which appear only once. Patients who had autoimmune disease history or got systemic immunosuppression were left out. The V gene lost 0 bases and the J gene lost 5 bases, with 11 bases spanning the gap. The CDR3 runs to 14 residues. Germline V gives CDR1 SGHRS, CDR2 YFSETQ. With respect to this clone: Its antigen is still unknown.

The TCR originated in an adult with an advanced solid tumor such as melanoma, head and neck, liver or kidney cancer. Sequenced material: CD4+ or CD8+ T cells sorted from blood, taken in a trial of the OX40 agonist ivuxolimab. The chain has TRBV5-1 and TRBJ1-1; the D gene is possibly TRBD1 (6 bases). CDR3 bases: TGCGCCAGCAGCTTGGTGGGGGGCTATACTGAAGCTTTCTTT. This translates into CASSLVGGYTEAFF.